This is a list of T cell receptor beta chains from one sample in a study of spatial heterogeneity in lung cancer. A single record per CDR3 protein comes from TCRdb applying MiXCR to the 5' RACE reads. The sample comprises 25,000 or so distinct CDR3 sequences, less than 5.5% of which are singletons, and more than 4% rests with the top ten. The sequences come from PBMCs, collected at surgery. All receptors come from a male donor with early-stage non-small cell lung cancer. CDR3s include the opening cysteine and the closing phenylalanine or tryptophan. The D gene is left open where the match is weak. Clone size, where shown, is once, few, many, or a class for clones that have expanded.

CDR3aa: CASSQDAIPTDTQYF; CDR3nt: TGCGCCAGCAGCCAAGACGCGATCCCCACAGATACGCAGTATTTT; abundance: many; d_gene: -; v_gene: TRBV4-3; j_gene: TRBJ2-3
CDR3aa: CARYNVRLRVNTEAFF; CDR3nt: TGCGCCCGATACAATGTTCGTCTTCGGGTGAACACTGAAGCTTTCTTT; abundance: few; d_gene: -; v_gene: TRBV23-1; j_gene: TRBJ1-1
CDR3aa: CASSFGPYGYTF; CDR3nt: TGTGCCAGCAGTTTTGGTCCTTATGGCTACACCTTC; abundance: many; d_gene: -; v_gene: TRBV28; j_gene: TRBJ1-2
CDR3aa: CASSLEAPLYRVQDTQYF; CDR3nt: TGTGCCAGCAGCTTAGAGGCGCCCCTATACAGGGTCCAAGATACGCAGTATTTT; abundance: many; d_gene: -; v_gene: TRBV7-8; j_gene: TRBJ2-3
CDR3aa: CASSLTSGSYNEQFF; CDR3nt: TGCGCCAGCAGCCTGACTAGCGGGAGCTACAATGAGCAGTTCTTC; abundance: many; d_gene: TRBD2; v_gene: TRBV5-1; j_gene: TRBJ2-1
CDR3aa: CASSYGGGENTEAFF; CDR3nt: TGTGCCAGCAGTTACGGGGGGGGAGAGAACACTGAAGCTTTCTTT; abundance: many; d_gene: -; v_gene: TRBV6-6; j_gene: TRBJ1-1
CDR3aa: CASSQRRGSTDTQYF; CDR3nt: TGTGCCAGCAGCCAACGGCGGGGTTCCACAGATACGCAGTATTTT; abundance: -; d_gene: -; v_gene: TRBV7-2; j_gene: TRBJ2-3
CDR3aa: CASSLSEGAGNTIYF; CDR3nt: TGTGCCAGCAGTTTATCGGAGGGAGCTGGAAACACCATATATTTT; abundance: many; d_gene: -; v_gene: TRBV27; j_gene: TRBJ1-3
CDR3aa: CASRTSGGRNEQYF; CDR3nt: TGCGCCAGCAGGACCTCCGGGGGGCGGAACGAGCAGTACTTC; abundance: many; d_gene: -; v_gene: TRBV10-2; j_gene: TRBJ2-7
CDR3aa: CASSSRLAGSSYEQYF; CDR3nt: TGTGCCAGCAGTTCCCGACTAGCGGGTAGCTCCTACGAGCAGTACTTC; abundance: many; d_gene: TRBD2; v_gene: TRBV6-2/TRBV6-3; j_gene: TRBJ2-7
CDR3aa: CASSETASIYEQYF; CDR3nt: TGTGCCAGCAGTGAAACGGCCAGCATCTACGAGCAGTACTTC; abundance: many; d_gene: -; v_gene: TRBV6-1; j_gene: TRBJ2-7
CDR3aa: CASSLDFVRVGELFF; CDR3nt: TGTGCCAGCAGCTTAGACTTCGTGCGGGTCGGGGAGCTGTTTTTT; abundance: many; d_gene: -; v_gene: TRBV7-2; j_gene: TRBJ2-2
CDR3aa: CSASKTSGGTDTQYF; CDR3nt: TGCAGTGCTAGCAAGACTAGCGGGGGGACAGATACGCAGTATTTT; abundance: -; d_gene: TRBD2; v_gene: TRBV20-1; j_gene: TRBJ2-3